This T cell receptor beta chain was recorded in a study of blood T cell repertoires in COVID-19. Study in general: COVID-19 samples, acute and convalescent, were from the United States, Italy and Spain.

Trimming took 3 bases from V and 0 from J; bases not matched to a gene: 8. This CDR3 region has 17 residues. Germline assignment: CDR1 KGHSH and CDR2 LQKENI. Per the original data handling: By means of reference gene primer amplification, nucleated cell counts were estimated. Libraries were prepared by immunoSEQ multiplex PCR; TCRdb keeps only in-frame clonotypes and omits some of them. V and J calls plus clone size are reproduced from that table; the DNA served to infer D and trimming. The sample lists 40,000 to 50,000 clones, about 87% occurring once. The sample was peripheral blood. The clonotype was recovered from an elderly woman with COVID-19, enrolled during active disease. V is TRBV18 and J is TRBJ1-1; 9 bases align to TRBD1. DNA of the CDR3: TGTGCCAGCTCACCCCCCGGGACAGGGCTTTTGAACACTGAAGCTTTCTTT. Translated, it gives CASSPPGTGLLNTEAFF.